This TCR beta chain was sequenced during a study of blood T cell repertoires in COVID-19. About the study: Collection of acute and convalescent COVID-19 samples took place in the United States, Italy and Spain. PBMCs, B-cell-depleted T cells, or T cells provided the cDNA or gDNA that made up the material.

This CDR3 spans 14 amino acids. V shed 3 bases, J shed 10 bases, and the junction held 8 bases outside the gene matches. Looked up from germline, CDR1 is KGHSH and CDR2 is LQKENI. Authors' processing steps: It was from reference gene primer amplification that nucleated cell counts were estimated. Some clones are missing from TCRdb's copy, which holds only in-frame ones; the method was immunoSEQ multiplex PCR. The V and J calls and clone size come from that table; D and trimming were worked out from the DNA. The sample lists tens of thousands of clones; around 80% were seen once. This chain connects TRBV18 to TRBJ2-2, with 7 bases that match TRBD1. The material sequenced was peripheral blood. This sequence originates from a human donor in a cohort sampled during active COVID-19. CDR3 in amino acids: CASSPETGKMELFF. CDR3 DNA sequence: TGTGCCAGCTCACCCGAGACAGGGAAGATGGAGCTGTTTTTT. Full variable domain (rest looked up from reference TRBV18 and TRBJ2-2): NAGVMQNPRHLVRRRGQEARLRCSPMKGHSHVYWYRQLPEEGLKFMVYLQKENIIDESGMPKERFSAEFPKEGPSILRIQQVVRGDSAAYFCASSPETGKMELFFGEGSRLTVL.